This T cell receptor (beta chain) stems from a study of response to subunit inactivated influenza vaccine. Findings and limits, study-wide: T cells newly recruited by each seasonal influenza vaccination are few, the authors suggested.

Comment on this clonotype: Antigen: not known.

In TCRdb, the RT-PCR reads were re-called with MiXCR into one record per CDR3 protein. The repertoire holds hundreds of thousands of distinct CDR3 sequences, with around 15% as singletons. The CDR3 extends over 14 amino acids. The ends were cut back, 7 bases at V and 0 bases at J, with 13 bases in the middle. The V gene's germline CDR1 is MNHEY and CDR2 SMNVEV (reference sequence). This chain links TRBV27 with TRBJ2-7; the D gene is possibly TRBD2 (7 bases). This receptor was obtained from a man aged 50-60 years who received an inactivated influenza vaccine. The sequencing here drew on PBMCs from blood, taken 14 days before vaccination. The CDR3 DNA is TGTGCCAGCAAGTTGCGGGGGCTCTCCTACGAGCAGTACTTC. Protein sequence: CASKLRGLSYEQYF.